This T cell receptor beta chain was identified in a study of T cell repertoires in cytomegalovirus infection. TCRdb used MiXCR to reprocess the reads, holding one entry per CDR3 protein. Among a few hundred thousand distinct CDR3 sequences listed, approximately 40% were seen once. Turning to this clonotype: Its target is not known.

Germline V gene lookup returns CDR1 SGHVT and CDR2 SQSDAQ. This CDR3 region has 15 residues. V lost 6 bases, J lost 0 bases, and 15 bases lay in between. This sequence joins TRBV7-4 and TRBJ2-7; TRBD1 might be the D (5 bases). The sequencing here drew on cultured PBMCs, taken from culture after CMV antigen stimulation. The receptor was isolated from a human donor in good health (CMV status not recorded). Some clones in this sample may be carry-over from other donors' samples. Here the CDR3 reads CASSSRQSSSYEQYF. The CDR3, as DNA: TGTGCCAGCAGTTCTAGACAGTCTAGCTCCTACGAGCAGTACTTC.